Following are 22 T cell receptor beta chains from one sample sequenced in a study of T cell repertoires in ileal Crohn's disease. Repertoires were generated with immunoSEQ multiplex PCR, while TCRdb's copy carries only in-frame clones and drops some. The repertoire holds roughly 14,000 clones, with roughly four fifths as singletons. Sequencing input: ileal tissue. The receptors here all came from an adult with Crohn's disease.

The V and J genes are TRBV4-1 and TRBJ2-4, with D perhaps TRBD2 (5 bases). The CDR3 contains 16 residues. The germline CDR1 and CDR2 sequences are MGHRA and YSYEKL. V shed 2 bases and J shed 1 base, with 12 bases lying between them. CDR3 sequence (DNA): TGCGCCAGCAGCCAAAAAGCGGAGATGGCCAAAAACATTCAGTACTTC. This gives the protein CASSQKAEMAKNIQYF.

The gene calls are TRBV7-9 and TRBJ1-2, with TRBD1 matching 8 bases. V dropped 4 bases and J dropped 5; count of bases not matched to a gene: 12. Per the germline V gene, CDR1 is SEHNR and CDR2 is FQNEAQ (reference sequence). The CDR3 is 16 residues long. This CDR3 is CASSSGGAIFRYGYTF. As DNA, the CDR3 is TGTGCCAGCAGCTCAGGGGGCGCAATATTTAGGTATGGCTACACCTTC.

This chain connects TRBV5-5 to TRBJ1-2, with 8 nucleotides matching TRBD1. The CDR3 covers 15 residues. The junction had 11 bases not matched to a gene; V was cut back by 3 bases and J by 7 bases. Per germline, CDR1 SGHKS and CDR2 YYEKEE (reference sequence). DNA for the CDR3: TGTGCCAGCAGCTCCCCTAGACAGGGGATCTCTGGCTACACCTTC. Residues: CASSSPRQGISGYTF.

The chain joins TRBV6-1 to TRBJ1-5, with TRBD1 matching 8 bases. This CDR3 is 14 amino acids long. The J segment lost 7 bases and the V segment lost 4 bases, leaving 6 bases of the junction unmatched. Germline assignment: CDR1 MNHNS and CDR2 SASEGT. For the CDR3, the DNA is TGTGCCAGCAGTGTTGACAGGGGCTTCCAGCCCCAGCATTTT. Encoded protein: CASSVDRGFQPQHF.

V is TRBV5-4 and J is TRBJ2-7, with TRBD1 matching 9 bases. Per the germline V gene, CDR1 is SGHNT and CDR2 is YYREEE (reference sequence). V lost 5 bases to trimming and J lost 7 bases; unmatched junction nucleotides: 10. This CDR3 has 14 amino acids. Here the CDR3 reads CASSPRDRAKEQYF. DNA for the CDR3: TGTGCCAGCAGTCCTCGGGACAGGGCGAAAGAGCAGTACTTC. The variable domain in full, completed from reference TRBV5-4 and TRBJ2-7, reads ETGVTQSPTHLIKTRGQQVTLRCSSQSGHNTVSWYQQALGQGPQFIFQYYREEENGRGNFPPRFSGLQFPNYSSELNVNALELDDSALYLCASSPRDRAKEQYFGPGTRLTVT.

The chain links TRBV6-5 to TRBJ2-7; tentative D call: TRBD1 (5 bases). This CDR3 has 14 residues. Trimming took 2 bases from V and 5 from J, leaving 13 bases between them. Per germline, CDR1 MNHEY and CDR2 SVGAGI. In nucleotides, the CDR3 is TGTGCCAGCAGTTACGGTTGGACATCCCACGAGCAGTACTTC. Its translation is CASSYGWTSHEQYF.

The V call is TRBV29-1, the J call TRBJ1-1; 7 bases are a match to TRBD1. Germline V lookup: CDR1 SQVTM, CDR2 ANQGSEA. CDR3 length: 13 amino acids. Trimming cost V 4 bases and J 0 bases; bases outside gene matches: 2. The DNA of the CDR3 is TGCAGCGTTGCTGACAGGGTGAACACTGAAGCTTTCTTT. It is translated as CSVADRVNTEAFF.

The chain carries TRBV21-1 and TRBJ1-2; TRBD1, as called in the table, went unchecked against the DNA. TRBV21-1 is described as a pseudogene. CDR3 length: 14 amino acids. CDR3 sequence reads: CASSQAPKGDGYTF. The CDR3 DNA is TGTGCCAGCAGCCAGGCTCCAAAGGGGGATGGCTACACCTTC.

V is TRBV29-1 and J is TRBJ2-7, with TRBD1 matching 11 bases. Germline V lookup: CDR1 SQVTM, CDR2 ANQGSEA. V gave up 7 bases and J gave up 3 bases; unmatched junction bases: 5. The length of the CDR3 is 13 residues. The CDR3: CSAEGTGGYEQYF. The CDR3 bases are TGCAGCGCCGAGGGGACAGGGGGCTACGAGCAGTACTTC.

CDR3 sequence (DNA): TGTGCCAGCAGTATTCGGACAGGGGTGAGGGAAAAACTGTTTTTT. Residues: CASSIRTGVREKLFF. The chain carries TRBV6-5 and TRBJ1-4; 9 positions agree with TRBD1. This CDR3 region has 15 residues. CDR1 is MNHEY, CDR2 SVGAGI, per germline. The V segment lost 5 bases and the J segment 8 bases; nucleotides outside the gene matches: 9.

The chain has TRBV18 and TRBJ2-7; tentative D call: TRBD1 (5 bases). CDR3 length equals 13 residues. The V end was cut by 2 bases, the J end by 4 bases, with 9 bases between. Germline CDR1 is KGHSH and CDR2 is LQKENI. CDR3 DNA: TGTGCCAGCTCACCAAGGCAGGGTTACGAGCAGTACTTC. Protein sequence: CASSPRQGYEQYF. The variable domain in full, with the rest retrieved from reference TRBV18 and TRBJ2-7, is NAGVMQNPRHLVRRRGQEARLRCSPMKGHSHVYWYRQLPEEGLKFMVYLQKENIIDESGMPKERFSAEFPKEGPSILRIQQVVRGDSAAYFCASSPRQGYEQYFGPGTRLTVT.

The gene calls are TRBV30 and TRBJ2-7; TRBD1 aligns across 10 bases. The J segment lost 2 bases and the V segment lost 8 bases, leaving 6 bases of the junction unmatched. Germline V gene lookup returns CDR1 GTSNPN and CDR2 SVGIG (reference sequence). This CDR3 is 13 amino acids long. The CDR3 nucleotides are TGTGCCGGGACCGGGACAGGGGCCTACGAGCAGTACTTC. It specifies CAGTGTGAYEQYF.

The chain joins TRBV15 to TRBJ1-4; D is unclear. Trimming cost V 1 base and J 12 bases, with 12 bases left between them. This CDR3 comprises 13 residues. The germline CDR1 and CDR2 sequences are LNHNV and YYDKDF (reference sequence). The CDR3 protein is CATSRVLWRELFF. The CDR3 region has the DNA TGTGCCACCAGCAGAGTTCTGTGGAGGGAACTGTTTTTT.

This clone occurred a few times. The CDR3 loop reads CASSVGQNTEAFF. The CDR3 DNA sequence: TGTGCCAGCAGTGTAGGACAGAACACTGAAGCTTTCTTT. The genes are TRBV6-4 and TRBJ1-1; perhaps TRBD1 as D (5 bases). Trimming took 4 bases from V and 1 from J, leaving 7 bases between them. Germline assignment: CDR1 MRHNA and CDR2 SNTAGT. The CDR3 sequence is 13 residues long.

The chain recombines TRBV5-1 with TRBJ1-1; D is perhaps TRBD1 (6 bases). This CDR3 is 15 amino acids long. The V gene lost 3 bases and the J gene lost 1 base, with 13 bases spanning the gap. Looked up from germline, CDR1 is SGHRS and CDR2 is YFSETQ. The CDR3 bases are TGCGCCAGCAGCTCACCGGGACACCCGAACACTGAAGCTTTCTTT. It encodes CASSSPGHPNTEAFF.

The rearrangement uses TRBV2 and TRBJ2-5; D gene uncertain. This CDR3 has 12 residues. V lost 1 base, J lost 5 bases, and 5 bases lay in between. Germline V gives CDR1 SNHLY, CDR2 FYNNEI. CDR3 in DNA: TGTGCCAGCAGTGAAGTGAGGGAGACCCAGTACTTC. Residues: CASSEVRETQYF.

The V gene is TRBV5-1, the J gene TRBJ2-3; 9 bases agree with TRBD2. Germline V CDR1 and CDR2: SGHRS, YFSETQ. Germline trimming cut 0 bases from V and 3 bases from J; bases unmatched to any gene: 2. This CDR3 has 15 amino acids. CDR3 DNA sequence: TGCGCCAGCAGCTTGGGACTAGCGGTTACAGATACGCAGTATTTT. It is translated as CASSLGLAVTDTQYF.

CDR3 nucleotides: TGTGCCAGCAGTGCAGGCTTGGGCACCGGGGAGCTGTTTTTT. It specifies CASSAGLGTGELFF. The chain has TRBV6-5 and TRBJ2-2, with no clear D. This CDR3 has 14 residues. Germline CDR1 reads MNHEY; CDR2 reads SVGAGI. The germline V and J ends were trimmed by 5 bases and 4 bases, with 11 bases remaining between them.

V usage is TRBV19 and J usage is TRBJ2-2, with D possibly being TRBD2 (7 bases). Germline-derived CDR1 and CDR2 are LNHDA and SQIVND (reference sequence). This CDR3 has 12 residues. Trimming shortened V by 11 bases and J by 4 bases, and 11 bases separated the two germline ends. The DNA for the CDR3 is TGTGCCGTCGGGGGGCGCACCGGGGAGCTGTTTTTT. It encodes CAVGGRTGELFF.

V is TRBV10-1 and J is TRBJ2-3; D is perhaps TRBD2 (7 bases). Trimming cost V 3 bases and J 2 bases, with 15 bases left between them. Per the germline V gene, CDR1 is WNHNN and CDR2 is SYGVQD (reference sequence). This CDR3 has 16 residues. For the CDR3, the DNA is TGCGCCAGCAGTGACCCCGGGGGGCCCTCCACAGATACGCAGTATTTT. This translates into CASSDPGGPSTDTQYF.

The rearrangement links TRBV27 to TRBJ1-4, with TRBD1 as a possible D gene (5 bases). The CDR3 consists of 17 residues. V gave up 3 bases and J gave up 8 bases, with 22 bases separating them. Per germline, CDR1 MNHEY and CDR2 SMNVEV (reference sequence). CDR3 sequence (DNA): TGTGCCAGCAGTTTTTCGGGGGGATTCAGGGTGGGCGAAAAACTGTTTTTT. Amino acid sequence: CASSFSGGFRVGEKLFF.

The V call is TRBV7-8, the J call TRBJ2-5; 11 bases are shared with TRBD2. Germline CDR1 reads SGHVS; CDR2 reads FQNEAQ. This CDR3 contains 18 residues. Trimming cost V 1 base and J 4 bases; bases outside gene matches: 11. The CDR3 loop reads CASSLVPRLAGGLETQYF. For the CDR3, the DNA is TGTGCCAGCAGCTTAGTCCCTCGGCTAGCGGGGGGTCTAGAGACCCAGTACTTC.